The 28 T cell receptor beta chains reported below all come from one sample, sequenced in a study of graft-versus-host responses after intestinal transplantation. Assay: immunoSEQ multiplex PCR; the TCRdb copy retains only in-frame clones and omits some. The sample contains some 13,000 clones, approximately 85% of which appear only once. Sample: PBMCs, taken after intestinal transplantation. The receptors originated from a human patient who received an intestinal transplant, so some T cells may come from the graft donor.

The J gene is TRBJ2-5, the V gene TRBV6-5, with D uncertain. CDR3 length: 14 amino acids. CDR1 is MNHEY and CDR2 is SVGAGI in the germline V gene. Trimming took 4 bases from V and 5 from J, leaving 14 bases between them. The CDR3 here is CASSFVPFGETQYF. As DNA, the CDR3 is TGTGCCAGCAGTTTTGTTCCCTTTGGGGAGACCCAGTACTTC.

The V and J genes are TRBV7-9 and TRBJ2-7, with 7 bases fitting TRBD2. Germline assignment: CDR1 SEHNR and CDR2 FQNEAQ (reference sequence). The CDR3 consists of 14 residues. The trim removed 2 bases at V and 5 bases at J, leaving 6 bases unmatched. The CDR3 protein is CASSLLSGGDEQYF. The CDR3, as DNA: TGTGCCAGCAGCTTACTCTCGGGGGGTGACGAGCAGTACTTC. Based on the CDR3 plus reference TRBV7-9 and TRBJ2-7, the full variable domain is DTGVSQNPRHKITKRGQNVTFRCDPISEHNRLYWYRQTLGQGPEFLTYFQNEAQLEKSRLLSDRFSAERPKGSFSTLEIQRTEQGDSAMYLCASSLLSGGDEQYFGPGTRLTVT.

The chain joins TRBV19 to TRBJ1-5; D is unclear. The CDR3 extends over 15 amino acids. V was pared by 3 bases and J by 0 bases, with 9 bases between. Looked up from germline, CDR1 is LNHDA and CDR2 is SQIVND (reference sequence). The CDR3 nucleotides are TGTGCCAGTAGTATGGAGAAACATAGCAATCAGCCCCAGCATTTT. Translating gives CASSMEKHSNQPQHF.

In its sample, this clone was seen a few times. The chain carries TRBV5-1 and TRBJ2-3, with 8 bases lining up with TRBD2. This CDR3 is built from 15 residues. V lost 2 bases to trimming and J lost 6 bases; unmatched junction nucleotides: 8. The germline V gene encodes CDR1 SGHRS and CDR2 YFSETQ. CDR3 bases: TGCGCCAGCAGCTTTCAGGGACTAGAGGTGGATACGCAGTATTTT. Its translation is CASSFQGLEVDTQYF.

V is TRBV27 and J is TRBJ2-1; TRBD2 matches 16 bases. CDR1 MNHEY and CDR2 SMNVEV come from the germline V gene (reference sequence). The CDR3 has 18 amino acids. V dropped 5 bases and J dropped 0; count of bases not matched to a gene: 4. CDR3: CASSPGTSGRGSYNEQFF. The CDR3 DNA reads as TGTGCCAGCAGTCCCGGGACTAGCGGGAGGGGCTCCTACAATGAGCAGTTCTTC.

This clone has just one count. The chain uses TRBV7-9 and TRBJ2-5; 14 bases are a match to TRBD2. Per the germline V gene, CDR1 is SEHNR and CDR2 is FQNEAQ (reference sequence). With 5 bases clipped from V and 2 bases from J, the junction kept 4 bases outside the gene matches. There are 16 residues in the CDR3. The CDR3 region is CASSPGLAGEQETQYF. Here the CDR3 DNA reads TGTGCCAGCAGCCCGGGACTAGCGGGGGAACAAGAGACCCAGTACTTC.

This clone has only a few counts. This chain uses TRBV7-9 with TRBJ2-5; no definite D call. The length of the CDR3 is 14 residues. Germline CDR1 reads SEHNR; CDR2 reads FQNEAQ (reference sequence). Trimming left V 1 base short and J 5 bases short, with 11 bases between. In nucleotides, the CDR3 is TGTGCCAGCAGCTTAGAGGTGGCCGCGGAGACCCAGTACTTC. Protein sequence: CASSLEVAAETQYF.

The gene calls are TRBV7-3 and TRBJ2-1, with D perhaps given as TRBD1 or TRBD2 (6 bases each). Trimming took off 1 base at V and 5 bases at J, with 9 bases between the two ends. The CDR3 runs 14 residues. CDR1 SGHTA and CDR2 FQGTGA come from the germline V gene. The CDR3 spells CASSLNRGHNEQFF. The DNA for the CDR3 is TGTGCCAGCAGCTTAAATCGGGGGCACAATGAGCAGTTCTTC.

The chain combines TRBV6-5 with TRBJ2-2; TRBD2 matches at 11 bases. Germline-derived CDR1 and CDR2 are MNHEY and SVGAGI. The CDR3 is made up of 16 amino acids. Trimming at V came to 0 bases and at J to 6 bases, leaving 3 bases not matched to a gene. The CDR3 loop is CASSYSSGRAPGELFF. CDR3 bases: TGTGCCAGCAGTTACTCTAGCGGGAGGGCCCCCGGGGAGCTGTTTTTT.

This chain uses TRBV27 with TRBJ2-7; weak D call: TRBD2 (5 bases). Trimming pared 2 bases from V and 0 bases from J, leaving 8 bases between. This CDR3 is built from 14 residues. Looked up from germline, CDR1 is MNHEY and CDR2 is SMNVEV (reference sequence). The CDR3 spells CASSLGETSYEQYF. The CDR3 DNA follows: TGTGCCAGCAGTTTAGGGGAGACCTCCTACGAGCAGTACTTC.

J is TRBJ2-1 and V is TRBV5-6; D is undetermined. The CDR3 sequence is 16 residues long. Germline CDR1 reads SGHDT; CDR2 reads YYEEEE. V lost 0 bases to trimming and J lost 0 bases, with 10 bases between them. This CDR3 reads CASSLDALGSYNEQFF. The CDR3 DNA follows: TGTGCCAGCAGCTTGGATGCCCTGGGCTCCTACAATGAGCAGTTCTTC.

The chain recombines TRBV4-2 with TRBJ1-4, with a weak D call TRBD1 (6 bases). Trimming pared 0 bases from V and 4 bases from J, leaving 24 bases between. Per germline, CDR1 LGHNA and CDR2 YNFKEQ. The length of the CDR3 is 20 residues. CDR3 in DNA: TGTGCCAGCAGCCAAGACCCTAGAGCCAGGGGTAGTACGGGTAATGAAAAACTGTTTTTT. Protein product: CASSQDPRARGSTGNEKLFF.

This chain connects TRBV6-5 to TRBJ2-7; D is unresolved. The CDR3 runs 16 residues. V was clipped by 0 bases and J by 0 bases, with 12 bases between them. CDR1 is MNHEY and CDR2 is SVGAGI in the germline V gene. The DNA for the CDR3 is TGTGCCAGCAGTTACTCGATAGGTCTGAGCTCCTACGAGCAGTACTTC. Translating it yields CASSYSIGLSSYEQYF.

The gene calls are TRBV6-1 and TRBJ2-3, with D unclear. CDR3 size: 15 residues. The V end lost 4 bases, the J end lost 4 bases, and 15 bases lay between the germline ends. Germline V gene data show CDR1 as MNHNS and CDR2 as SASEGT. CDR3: CASSAKTPPPDTQYF. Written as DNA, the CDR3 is TGTGCCAGCAGTGCTAAGACACCCCCGCCAGATACGCAGTATTTT.

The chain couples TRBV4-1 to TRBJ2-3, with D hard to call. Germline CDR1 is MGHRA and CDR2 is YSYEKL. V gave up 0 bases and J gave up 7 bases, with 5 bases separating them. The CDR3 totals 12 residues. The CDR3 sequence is CASSQEGNTQYF. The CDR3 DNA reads TGCGCCAGCAGCCAAGAAGGTAATACGCAGTATTTT.

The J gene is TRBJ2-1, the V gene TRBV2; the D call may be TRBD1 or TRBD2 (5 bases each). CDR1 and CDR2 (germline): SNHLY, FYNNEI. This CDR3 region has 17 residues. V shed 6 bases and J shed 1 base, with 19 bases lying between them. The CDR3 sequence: CASSRLAGTGSYNEQFF. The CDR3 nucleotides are TGTGCCAGCAGCCGCCTCGCCGGGACCGGGTCCTACAATGAGCAGTTCTTC.

The CDR3 coding sequence is TGTGCCAGCAGCAAAGGGGGTTTGGATGAAAAACTGTTTTTT. Amino acid sequence: CASSKGGLDEKLFF. This rearrangement joins TRBV7-9 to TRBJ1-4, with D possibly matching TRBD1 (6 bases). Germline V gene sequence: CDR1 SEHNR, CDR2 FQNEAQ (reference sequence). V was cut by 5 bases and J by 6 bases, with 13 bases left in between. This CDR3 spans 14 amino acids.

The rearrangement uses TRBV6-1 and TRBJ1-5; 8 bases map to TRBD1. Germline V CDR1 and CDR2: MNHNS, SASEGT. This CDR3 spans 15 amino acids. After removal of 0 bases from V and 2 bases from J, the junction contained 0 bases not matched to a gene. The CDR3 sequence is CASSEATGGNQPQHF. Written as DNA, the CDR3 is TGTGCCAGCAGTGAAGCGACAGGGGGCAATCAGCCCCAGCATTTT.

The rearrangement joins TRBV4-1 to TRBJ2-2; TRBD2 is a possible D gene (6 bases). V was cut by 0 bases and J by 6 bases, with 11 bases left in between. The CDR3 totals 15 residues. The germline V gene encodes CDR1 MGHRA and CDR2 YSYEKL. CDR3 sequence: CASSQEAGRAGELFF. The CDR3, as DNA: TGCGCCAGCAGCCAAGAAGCGGGTAGGGCCGGGGAGCTGTTTTTT.

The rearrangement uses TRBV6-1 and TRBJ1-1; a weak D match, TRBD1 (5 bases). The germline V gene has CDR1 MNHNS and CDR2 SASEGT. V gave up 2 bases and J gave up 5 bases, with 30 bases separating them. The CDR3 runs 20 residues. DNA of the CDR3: TGTGCCAGCAGTGAATTTGCCCTCAACAGAGGGGCTGGAGGGGTAACTGAAGCTTTCTTT. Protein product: CASSEFALNRGAGGVTEAFF.

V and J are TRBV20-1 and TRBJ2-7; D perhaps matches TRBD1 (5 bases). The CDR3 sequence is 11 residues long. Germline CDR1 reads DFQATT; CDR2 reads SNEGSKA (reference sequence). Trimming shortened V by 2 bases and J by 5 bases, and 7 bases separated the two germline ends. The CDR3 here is CSARQGNEQYF. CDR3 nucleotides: TGCAGTGCTAGACAGGGAAACGAGCAGTACTTC.

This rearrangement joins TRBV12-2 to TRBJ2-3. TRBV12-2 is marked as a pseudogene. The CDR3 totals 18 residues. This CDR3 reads CASRLADGTLPSTDTQYF. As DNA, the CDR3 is TGTGCAAGTCGCTTAGCGGACGGGACCTTACCTAGCACAGATACGCAGTATTTT.

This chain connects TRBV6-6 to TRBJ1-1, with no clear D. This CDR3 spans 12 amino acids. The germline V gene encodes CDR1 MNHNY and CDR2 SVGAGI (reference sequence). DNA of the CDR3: TGTGCAACTCACACACTGAACACTGAAGCTTTCTTT. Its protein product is CATHTLNTEAFF.

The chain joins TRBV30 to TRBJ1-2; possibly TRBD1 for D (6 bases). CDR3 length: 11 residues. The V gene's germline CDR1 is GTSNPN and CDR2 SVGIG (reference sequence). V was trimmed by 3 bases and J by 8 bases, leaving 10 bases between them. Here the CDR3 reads CAWRTGRGYTF. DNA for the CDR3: TGTGCCTGGAGGACAGGCCGGGGCTACACCTTC.

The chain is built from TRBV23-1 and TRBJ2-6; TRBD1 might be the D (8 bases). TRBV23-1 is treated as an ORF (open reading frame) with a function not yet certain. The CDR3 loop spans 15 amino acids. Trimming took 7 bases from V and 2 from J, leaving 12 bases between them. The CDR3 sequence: CASNTGGAGANVLTF. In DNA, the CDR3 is TGCGCCAGCAATACAGGGGGGGCTGGGGCCAACGTCCTGACTTTC.

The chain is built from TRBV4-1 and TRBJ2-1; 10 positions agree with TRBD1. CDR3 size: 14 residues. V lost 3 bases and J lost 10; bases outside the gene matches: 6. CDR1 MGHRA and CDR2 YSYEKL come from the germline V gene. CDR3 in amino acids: CASSQRQGADEQFF. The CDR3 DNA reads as TGCGCCAGCAGCCAGAGACAGGGGGCGGACGAGCAGTTCTTC.

The CDR3 region is CASSLGGPPNEQFF. The DNA of the CDR3 is TGTGCCAGCAGCTTAGGGGGCCCTCCCAATGAGCAGTTCTTC. V and J are TRBV7-6 and TRBJ2-1, with D maybe TRBD1 (5 bases). V lost 1 base, J lost 6 bases, and 10 bases lay in between. CDR3 size: 14 residues. Germline values: CDR1 SGHVS, CDR2 FNYEAQ.

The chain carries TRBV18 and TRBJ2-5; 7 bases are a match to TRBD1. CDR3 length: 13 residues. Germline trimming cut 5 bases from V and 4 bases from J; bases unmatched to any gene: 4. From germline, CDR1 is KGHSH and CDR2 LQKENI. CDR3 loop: CASSSGQPETQYF. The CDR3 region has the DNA TGTGCCAGCTCATCGGGACAGCCAGAGACCCAGTACTTC.